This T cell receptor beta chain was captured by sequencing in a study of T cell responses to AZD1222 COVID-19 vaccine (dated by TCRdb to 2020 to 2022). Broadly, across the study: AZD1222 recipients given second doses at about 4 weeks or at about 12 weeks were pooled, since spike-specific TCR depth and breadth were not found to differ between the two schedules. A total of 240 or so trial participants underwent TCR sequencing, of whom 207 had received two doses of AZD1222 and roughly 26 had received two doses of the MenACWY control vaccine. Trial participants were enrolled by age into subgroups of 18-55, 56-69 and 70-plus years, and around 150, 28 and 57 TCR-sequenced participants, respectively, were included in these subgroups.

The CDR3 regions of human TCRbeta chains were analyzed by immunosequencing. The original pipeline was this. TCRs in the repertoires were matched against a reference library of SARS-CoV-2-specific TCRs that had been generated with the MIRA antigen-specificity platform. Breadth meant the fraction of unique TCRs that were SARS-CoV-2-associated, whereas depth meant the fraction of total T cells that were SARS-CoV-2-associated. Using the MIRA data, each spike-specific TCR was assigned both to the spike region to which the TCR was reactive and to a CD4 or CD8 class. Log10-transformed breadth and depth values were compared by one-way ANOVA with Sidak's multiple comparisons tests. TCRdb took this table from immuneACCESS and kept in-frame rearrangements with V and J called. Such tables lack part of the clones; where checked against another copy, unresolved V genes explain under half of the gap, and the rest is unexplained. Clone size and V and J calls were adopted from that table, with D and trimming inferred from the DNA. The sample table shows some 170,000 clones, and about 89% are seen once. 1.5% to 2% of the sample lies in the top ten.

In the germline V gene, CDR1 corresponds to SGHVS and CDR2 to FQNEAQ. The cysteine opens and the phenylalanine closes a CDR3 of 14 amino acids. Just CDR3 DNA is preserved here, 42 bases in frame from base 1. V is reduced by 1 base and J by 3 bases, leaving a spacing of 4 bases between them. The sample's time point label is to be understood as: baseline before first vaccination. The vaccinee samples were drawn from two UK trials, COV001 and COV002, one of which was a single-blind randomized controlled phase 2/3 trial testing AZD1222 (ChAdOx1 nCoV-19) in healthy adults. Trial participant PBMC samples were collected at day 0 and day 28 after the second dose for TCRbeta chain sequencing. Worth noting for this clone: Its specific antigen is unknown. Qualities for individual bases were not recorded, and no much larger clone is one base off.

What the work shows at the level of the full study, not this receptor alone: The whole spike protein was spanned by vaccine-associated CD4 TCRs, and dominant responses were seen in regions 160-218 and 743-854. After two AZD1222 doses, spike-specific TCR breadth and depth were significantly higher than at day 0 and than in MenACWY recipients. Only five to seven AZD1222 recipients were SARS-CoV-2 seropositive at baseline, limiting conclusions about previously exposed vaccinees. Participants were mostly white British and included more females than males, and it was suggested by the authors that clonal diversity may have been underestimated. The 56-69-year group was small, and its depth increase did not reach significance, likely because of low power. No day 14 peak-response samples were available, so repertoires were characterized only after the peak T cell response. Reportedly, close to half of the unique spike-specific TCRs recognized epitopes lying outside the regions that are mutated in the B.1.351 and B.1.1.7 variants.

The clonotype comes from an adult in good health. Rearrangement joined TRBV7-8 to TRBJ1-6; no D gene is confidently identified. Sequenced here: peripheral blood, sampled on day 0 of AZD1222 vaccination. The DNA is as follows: TGTGCCAGCAGCTTAGAGGGCTATAATTCACCCCTCCACTTT. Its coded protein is CASSLEGYNSPLHF.